The TCR beta chain under discussion was sequenced for a study of T cell repertoires in cytomegalovirus infection. At the level of the study: Both a matching HLA type and CMV infection were indicated by public TCR beta signatures. Study results and limitations: The response measured ex vivo was dominated by TCR beta clonotypes (HLA-C-restricted and CMV-specific). Carriage of CMV together with the relevant HLA was identifiable through cumulative public TCR beta family frequency.

This clonotype was picked up many times. Its antigen is as yet unknown. TCRdb ran MiXCR on the reads and lists one entry per CDR3 protein. The sample has tens of thousands of distinct CDR3 sequences, about 4% seen once. The sequencing input was PBMCs. This TCR was sampled from a human donor in good health (CMV status not recorded). Some clones in this sample may be carry-over from other donors' samples.

CDR3 region: CASSIYGTADTEAFF. The CDR3 coding sequence is TGTGCCAGCAGCATTTACGGGACGGCCGACACTGAAGCTTTCTTT. This chain uses TRBV4-2 with TRBJ1-1; perhaps TRBD1 as D (5 bases). The CDR3 is 15 amino acids. Trimming took off 5 bases at V and 3 bases at J, with 16 bases between the two ends. Germline-derived CDR1 and CDR2 are LGHNA and YNFKEQ.